The clone carrying this TCR beta chain was recorded a few times. The data are from a study of blood T cell repertoires in COVID-19. How the authors handled the data: Reference gene primers were amplified, and this amplification served to estimate nucleated cell counts. This table comes from immunoSEQ multiplex PCR, and its TCRdb copy is limited to in-frame clones, with some not included. The V and J calls and clone size are taken from that table; D and trimming were inferred from the DNA. The sample holds around 120,000 clones, approximately 80% seen once. V lost 3 bases to trimming and J lost 5 bases; unmatched junction nucleotides: 15. The length of the CDR3 is 18 residues.

The sequence came from a man between 65 and 85 years old with acute or convalescent COVID-19. The J gene is TRBJ2-5, the V gene TRBV23-1, with 10 bases identical to TRBD1. TRBV23-1 is annotated as an ORF whose role is uncertain. Material for sequencing was peripheral blood. Here the CDR3 reads CASSQGTGQGNGWETQYF. CDR3 sequence (DNA): TGCGCCAGCAGTCAGGGAACGGGACAGGGGAACGGTTGGGAGACCCAGTACTTC.